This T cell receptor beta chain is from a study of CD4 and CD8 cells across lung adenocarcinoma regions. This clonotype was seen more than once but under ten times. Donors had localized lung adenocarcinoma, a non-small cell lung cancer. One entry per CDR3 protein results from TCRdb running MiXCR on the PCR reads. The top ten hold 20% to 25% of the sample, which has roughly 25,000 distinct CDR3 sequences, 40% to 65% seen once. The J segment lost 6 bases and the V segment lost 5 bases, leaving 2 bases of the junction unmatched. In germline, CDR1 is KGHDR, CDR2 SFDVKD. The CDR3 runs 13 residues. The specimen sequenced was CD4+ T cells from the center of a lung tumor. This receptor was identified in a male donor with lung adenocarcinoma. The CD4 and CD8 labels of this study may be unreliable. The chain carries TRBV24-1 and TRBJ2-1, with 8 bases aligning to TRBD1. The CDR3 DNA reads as TGTGCCACCAGTGCGGACAGGGTCAATGAGCAGTTCTTC. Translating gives CATSADRVNEQFF.